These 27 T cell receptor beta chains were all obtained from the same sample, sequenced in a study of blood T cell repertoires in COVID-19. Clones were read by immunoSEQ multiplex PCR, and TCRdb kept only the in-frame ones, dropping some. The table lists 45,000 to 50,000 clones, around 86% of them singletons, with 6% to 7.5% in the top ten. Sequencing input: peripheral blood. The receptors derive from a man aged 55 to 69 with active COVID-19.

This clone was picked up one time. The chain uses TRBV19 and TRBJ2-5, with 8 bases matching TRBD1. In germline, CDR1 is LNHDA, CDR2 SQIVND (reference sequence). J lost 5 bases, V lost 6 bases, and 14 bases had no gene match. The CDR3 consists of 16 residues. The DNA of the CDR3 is TGTGCCAGTAGCATCCTTGGACAGGGAGGAGGGGAGACCCAGTACTTC. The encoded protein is CASSILGQGGGETQYF. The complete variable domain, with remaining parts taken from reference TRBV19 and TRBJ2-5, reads DGGITQSPKYLFRKEGQNVTLSCEQNLNHDAMYWYRQDPGQGLRLIYYSQIVNDFQKGDIAEGYSVSREKKESFPLTVTSAQKNPTAFYLCASSILGQGGGETQYFGPGTRLLVL.

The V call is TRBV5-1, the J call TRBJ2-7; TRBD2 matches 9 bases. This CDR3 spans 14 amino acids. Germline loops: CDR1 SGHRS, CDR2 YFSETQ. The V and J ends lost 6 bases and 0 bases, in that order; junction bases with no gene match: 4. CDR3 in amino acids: CASTLTSGSYEQYF. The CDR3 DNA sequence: TGCGCCAGCACCCTGACTAGCGGCTCCTACGAGCAGTACTTC.

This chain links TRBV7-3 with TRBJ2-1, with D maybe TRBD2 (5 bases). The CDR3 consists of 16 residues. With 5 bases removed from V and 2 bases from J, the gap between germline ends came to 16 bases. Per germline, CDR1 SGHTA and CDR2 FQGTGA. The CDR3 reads CASSLEDYLPYNEQFF. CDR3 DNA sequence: TGTGCCAGCAGCCTAGAAGACTATCTACCCTACAATGAGCAGTTCTTC.

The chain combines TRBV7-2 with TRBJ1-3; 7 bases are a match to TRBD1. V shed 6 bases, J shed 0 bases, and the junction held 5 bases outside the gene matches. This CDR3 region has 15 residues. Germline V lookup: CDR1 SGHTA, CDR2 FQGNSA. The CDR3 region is CASREGANSGNTIYF. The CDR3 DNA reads TGTGCCAGCAGGGAGGGGGCAAACTCTGGAAACACCATATATTTT.

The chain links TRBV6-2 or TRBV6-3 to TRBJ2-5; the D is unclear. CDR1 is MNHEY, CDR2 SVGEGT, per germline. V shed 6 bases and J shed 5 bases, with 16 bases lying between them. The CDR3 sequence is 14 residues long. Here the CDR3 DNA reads TGTGCCAGCAGCACCGTCCCGGTGGTGGAGACCCAGTACTTC. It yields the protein CASSTVPVVETQYF.

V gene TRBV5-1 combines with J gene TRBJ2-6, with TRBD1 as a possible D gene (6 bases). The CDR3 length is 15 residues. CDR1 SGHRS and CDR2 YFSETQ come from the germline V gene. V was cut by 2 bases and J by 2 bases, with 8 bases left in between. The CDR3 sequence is CASSLSGAGANVLTF. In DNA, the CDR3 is TGCGCCAGCAGCTTATCAGGGGCTGGGGCCAACGTCCTGACTTTC.

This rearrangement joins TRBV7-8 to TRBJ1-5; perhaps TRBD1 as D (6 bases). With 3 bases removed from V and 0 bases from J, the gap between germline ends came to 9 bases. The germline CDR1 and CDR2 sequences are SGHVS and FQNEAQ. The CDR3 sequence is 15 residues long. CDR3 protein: CASSFRTDSNQPQHF. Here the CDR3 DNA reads TGTGCCAGCAGCTTCCGGACAGATAGCAATCAGCCCCAGCATTTT.

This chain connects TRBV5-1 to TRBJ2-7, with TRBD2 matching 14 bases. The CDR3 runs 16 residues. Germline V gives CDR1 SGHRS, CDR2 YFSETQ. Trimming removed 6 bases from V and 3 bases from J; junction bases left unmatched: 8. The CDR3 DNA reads TGCGCCAGCACATCCCATGGGACTAGCGGGAGCTACGAGCAGTACTTC. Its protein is CASTSHGTSGSYEQYF.

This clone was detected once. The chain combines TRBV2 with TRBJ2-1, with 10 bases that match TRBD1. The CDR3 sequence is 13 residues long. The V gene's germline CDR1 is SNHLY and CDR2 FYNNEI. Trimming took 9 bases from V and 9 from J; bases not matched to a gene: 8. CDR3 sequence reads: CASGTGVGREQFF. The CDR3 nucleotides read TGTGCCAGTGGGACAGGGGTCGGGCGTGAGCAGTTCTTC.

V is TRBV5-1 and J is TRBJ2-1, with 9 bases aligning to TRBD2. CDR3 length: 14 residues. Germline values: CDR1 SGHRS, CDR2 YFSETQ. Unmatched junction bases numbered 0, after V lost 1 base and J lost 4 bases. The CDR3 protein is CASSLTSGYNEQFF. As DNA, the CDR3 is TGCGCCAGCAGCTTGACTAGCGGGTACAATGAGCAGTTCTTC.

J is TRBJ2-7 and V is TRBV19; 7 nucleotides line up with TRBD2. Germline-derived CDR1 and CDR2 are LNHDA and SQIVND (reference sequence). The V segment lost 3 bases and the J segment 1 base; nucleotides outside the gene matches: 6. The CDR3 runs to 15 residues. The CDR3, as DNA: TGTGCCAGTAGTATTTCTAGCGGTGTTTCCTACGAGCAGTACTTC. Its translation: CASSISSGVSYEQYF.

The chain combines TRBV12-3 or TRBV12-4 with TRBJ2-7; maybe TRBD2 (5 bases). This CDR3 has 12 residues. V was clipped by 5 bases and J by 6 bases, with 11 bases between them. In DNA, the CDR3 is TGTGCCAGCAGTGCCTCGGCGGGCGAGCAGTACTTC. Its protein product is CASSASAGEQYF.

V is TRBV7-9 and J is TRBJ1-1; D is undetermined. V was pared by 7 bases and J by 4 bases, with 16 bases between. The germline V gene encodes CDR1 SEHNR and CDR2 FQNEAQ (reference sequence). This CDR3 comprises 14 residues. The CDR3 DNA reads TGTGCCAGCAACCGGCCCATCGGGAGCACTGAAGCTTTCTTT. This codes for CASNRPIGSTEAFF.

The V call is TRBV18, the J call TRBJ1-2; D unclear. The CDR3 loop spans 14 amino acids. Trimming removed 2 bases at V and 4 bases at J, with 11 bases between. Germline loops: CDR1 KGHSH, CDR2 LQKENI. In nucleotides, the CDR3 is TGTGCCAGCTCACCAGAATCCCGGGGCTATGGCTACACCTTC. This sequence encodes CASSPESRGYGYTF.

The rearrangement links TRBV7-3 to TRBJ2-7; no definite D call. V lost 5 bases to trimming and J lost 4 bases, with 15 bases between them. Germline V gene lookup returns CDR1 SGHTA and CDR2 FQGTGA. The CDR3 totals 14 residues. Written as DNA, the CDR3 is TGTGCCAGCAGCCCCACCCCCGGGTTGTACGAGCAGTACTTC. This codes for CASSPTPGLYEQYF.

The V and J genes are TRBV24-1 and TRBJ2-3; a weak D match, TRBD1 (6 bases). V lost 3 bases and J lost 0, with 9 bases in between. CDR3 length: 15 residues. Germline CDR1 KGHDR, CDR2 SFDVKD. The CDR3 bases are TGTGCCACCAGTGATGGGGGCCCTAGCACAGATACGCAGTATTTT. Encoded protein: CATSDGGPSTDTQYF.

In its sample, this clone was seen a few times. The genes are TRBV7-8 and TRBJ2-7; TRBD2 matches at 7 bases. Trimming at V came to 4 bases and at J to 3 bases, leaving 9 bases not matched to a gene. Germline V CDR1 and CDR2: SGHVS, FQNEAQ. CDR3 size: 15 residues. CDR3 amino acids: CASSSRTSWGYEQYF. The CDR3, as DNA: TGTGCCAGCAGCTCCCGGACTAGTTGGGGCTACGAGCAGTACTTC.

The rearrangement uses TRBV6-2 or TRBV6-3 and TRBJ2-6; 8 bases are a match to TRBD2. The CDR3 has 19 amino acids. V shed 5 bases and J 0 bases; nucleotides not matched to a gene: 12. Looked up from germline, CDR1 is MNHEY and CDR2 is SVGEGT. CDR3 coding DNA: TGTGCCAGCAGTAAACCCTCCTCCGGGGGGGTCTCTGGGGCCAACGTCCTGACTTTC. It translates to CASSKPSSGGVSGANVLTF.

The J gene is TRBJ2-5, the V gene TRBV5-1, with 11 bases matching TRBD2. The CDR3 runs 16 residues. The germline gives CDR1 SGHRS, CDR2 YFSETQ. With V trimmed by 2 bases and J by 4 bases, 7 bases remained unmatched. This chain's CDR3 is CASSLPTGTSGETQYF. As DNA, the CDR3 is TGCGCCAGCAGCTTACCTACCGGGACTAGCGGAGAGACCCAGTACTTC. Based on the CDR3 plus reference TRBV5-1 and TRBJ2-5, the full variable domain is KAGVTQTPRYLIKTRGQQVTLSCSPISGHRSVSWYQQTPGQGLQFLFEYFSETQRNKGNFPGRFSGRQFSNSRSEMNVSTLELGDSALYLCASSLPTGTSGETQYFGPGTRLLVL.

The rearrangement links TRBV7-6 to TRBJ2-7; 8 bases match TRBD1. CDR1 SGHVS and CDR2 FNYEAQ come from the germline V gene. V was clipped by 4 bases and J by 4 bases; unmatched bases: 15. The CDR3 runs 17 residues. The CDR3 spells CASSYDPLGTGAYEQYF. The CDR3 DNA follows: TGTGCCAGCAGCTACGACCCTCTCGGGACAGGCGCTTACGAGCAGTACTTC.

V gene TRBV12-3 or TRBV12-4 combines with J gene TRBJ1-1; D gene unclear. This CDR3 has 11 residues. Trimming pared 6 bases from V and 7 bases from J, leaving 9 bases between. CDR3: CASRTGVEAFF. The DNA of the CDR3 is TGTGCCAGCAGAACCGGAGTTGAAGCTTTCTTT.

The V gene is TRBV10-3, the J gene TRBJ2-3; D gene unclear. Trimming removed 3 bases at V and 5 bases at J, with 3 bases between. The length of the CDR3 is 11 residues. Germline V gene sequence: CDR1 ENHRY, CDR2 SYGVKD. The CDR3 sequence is CAISDLDTQYF. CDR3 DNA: TGTGCCATCAGTGATCTAGATACGCAGTATTTT.

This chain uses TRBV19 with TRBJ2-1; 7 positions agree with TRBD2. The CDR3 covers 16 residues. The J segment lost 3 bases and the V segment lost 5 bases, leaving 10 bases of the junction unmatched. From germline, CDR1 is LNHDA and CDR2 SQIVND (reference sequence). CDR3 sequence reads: CASSPVAGVGYNEQFF. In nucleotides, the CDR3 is TGTGCCAGTAGTCCGGTTGCGGGAGTAGGCTACAATGAGCAGTTCTTC. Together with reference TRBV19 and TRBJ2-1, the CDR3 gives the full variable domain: DGGITQSPKYLFRKEGQNVTLSCEQNLNHDAMYWYRQDPGQGLRLIYYSQIVNDFQKGDIAEGYSVSREKKESFPLTVTSAQKNPTAFYLCASSPVAGVGYNEQFFGPGTRLTVL.

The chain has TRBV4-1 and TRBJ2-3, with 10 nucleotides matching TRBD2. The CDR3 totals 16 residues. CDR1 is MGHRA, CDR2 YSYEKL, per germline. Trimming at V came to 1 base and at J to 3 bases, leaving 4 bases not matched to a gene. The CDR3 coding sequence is TGCGCCAGCAGCCAAGCTCTAGCGGGAGTGACAGATACGCAGTATTTT. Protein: CASSQALAGVTDTQYF.

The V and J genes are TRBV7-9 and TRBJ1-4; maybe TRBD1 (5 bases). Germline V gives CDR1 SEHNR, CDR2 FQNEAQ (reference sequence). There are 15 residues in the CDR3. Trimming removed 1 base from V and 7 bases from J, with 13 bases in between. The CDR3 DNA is TGTGCCAGCAGCTTAGATGGGACTTGGGGTGAAAAACTGTTTTTT. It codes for CASSLDGTWGEKLFF.

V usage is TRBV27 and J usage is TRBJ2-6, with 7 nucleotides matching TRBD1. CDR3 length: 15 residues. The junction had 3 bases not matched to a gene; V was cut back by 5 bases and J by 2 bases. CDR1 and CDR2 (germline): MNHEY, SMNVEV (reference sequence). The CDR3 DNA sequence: TGTGCCAGCAGTGACACAGGGGCTGGGGCCAACGTCCTGACTTTC. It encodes CASSDTGAGANVLTF.

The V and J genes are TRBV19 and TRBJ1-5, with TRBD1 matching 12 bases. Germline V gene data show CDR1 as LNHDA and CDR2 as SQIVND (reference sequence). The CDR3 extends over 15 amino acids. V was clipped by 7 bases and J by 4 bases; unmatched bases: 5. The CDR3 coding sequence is TGTGCCAGTACAAGGGACAGGGGGCGGAATCAGCCCCAGCATTTT. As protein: CASTRDRGRNQPQHF.